This T cell receptor (beta chain) was sequenced during a study of CD8+ T cells in alopecia areata. Reverse transcribed after extraction, RNA yielded cDNA as the sequencing template. This table comes from immunoSEQ multiplex PCR, and its TCRdb copy is limited to in-frame clones, with some not included. The sample lists about 150,000 clones; around 87% were seen once. Concerning this clone itself: Its antigen remains unidentified.

Trimming took 5 bases from V and 4 from J, leaving 8 bases between them. Germline V gives CDR1 MNHEY, CDR2 SMNVEV (reference sequence). CDR3 length equals 12 residues. General observations from the study: Among the cells sequenced in scalp samples are also the resident alphabeta T cells of normal skin. With patients, TCR sharing proved less clear than in mice, a difference possibly related to HLA.

Alopecia areata patients provided lesional scalp punch biopsies and peripheral blood. This clonotype was sampled from a human donor with alopecia areata. The J gene is TRBJ1-2, the V gene TRBV27; D uncertain. Source: CD8+ T cells sorted from blood, taken at week 0. The chain's CDR3 is CASSPRGYGYTF. The CDR3 bases are TGTGCCAGCAGTCCCCGGGGCTATGGCTACACCTTC.